This T cell receptor (beta chain) was recovered during a study of CD8 T cells in Susac syndrome (dated by TCRdb to about 2019). Regarding the complete study: Repertoire sequencing was used to test whether CD8+ T cell activation and differentiation in Susac syndrome was antigen driven. Study-level results and caveats: The number of individuals in the TCR sequencing and HLA analysis was recognized as being relatively small.

High-throughput TCR beta sequencing profiled peripheral blood CD8+ and CD4+ T cells from healthy donors, Susac syndrome patients and multiple sclerosis patients. The healthy donors served as controls matched for age and sex. Bulk CD8+ and CD4+ T cells were purified by magnetic negative isolation, whereas CD8+ TEMRA cells were enriched by FACS. Blood was drawn into EDTA tubes, processed within 24 hours, and PBMCs were isolated by density gradient centrifugation. PBMCs intended for TCR sequencing were cryopreserved in liquid nitrogen and were subsequently thawed in a 37 degrees C water bath. The sorted or isolated CD4+, CD8+ and CD8+ TEMRA cells reached a purity of at least 90%. RNA was extracted using the RNeasy kit, and roughly 0.45 to 1 microgram was reverse transcribed with random hexamers. The immunoSEQ multiplex PCR assay, covering 54 Vbeta and 13 Jbeta segments, was used to amplify TCR beta CDR3 regions. Bias from PCR amplification was corrected by using a synthetic template baseline for primer optimization and for computational correction. The study's own analysis went as follows. Reads were annotated to V, D and J genes according to IMGT and were analyzed with immunoSEQ Analyzer, with only productive sequences retained. To calculate clonality, Shannon entropy was normalized by log2 of the number of productive unique sequences and then subtracted from one. Public and private clones were assessed among the 100 most prevalent clones of each patient and control. Clones were defined as Susac-specific if absent from the healthy and MS cohorts, from 1052 published viral clones and from other ImmuneACCESS disease sequences. TCRdb ran its own pipeline on the public reads, namely fastp trimming at Q25 and MiXCR clone calling, and kept in-frame beta chains. CDR3 protein duplicates are merged, each entry listing the most common genes and DNA. TCRdb's processing, not the authors' own work, is the source of the V and J calls. The sample data list 100,000 to 150,000 distinct CDR3 sequences, and 90% to 95% of these were observed just once. The ten top clones hold roughly 0.11% of the sample.

Concerning this clonotype: Its cognate antigen has yet to be identified. Per-base quality was not reported, and no clone a single base away is much larger than it.

Taken from the germline V gene (reference sequence), the CDR1 and CDR2 loops are LNHNV and YYDKDF. Cut back by 0 bases and 4 bases, the V and J ends lie 13 bases apart. Measured from the cysteine to the phenylalanine, the CDR3 is 15 residues long. The entry retains the CDR3 DNA only, 45 bases that are in frame from base 1. The chain employs TRBV15 and TRBJ2-7; the D gene remains uncertain. The TCR sequence derives from a human donor in good health. Sequenced input: CD4+ T cells from PBMCs. Here the CDR3 is given as CATSRDFVSMYEQYF. The nucleotide sequence is TGTGCCACCAGCAGAGATTTCGTCAGTATGTACGAGCAGTACTTC.